This T cell receptor beta chain was recovered during a study of read filtering for tumor transcriptome and immune sequencing. Study-wide context: Revised staging placed roughly 8 patients in R-ISS I, about 17 in II, more than 5 in III. Transcriptome libraries were built from DNase-treated RNA.

The study, taken as a whole, reports: Even smaller IR-seq throughput identified most shared clonotypes. Approximately 80% of IR-seq clonotypes had one read, totaling 3% to 4% of reads; RNA-seq: around 70% and 40%.

This clonotype has a count of ten or more. Its antigen is not known. In germline, CDR1 is MNHEY, CDR2 SVGAGI. The CDR3 sequence is 13 residues long. V was pared by 8 bases and J by 5 bases, with 12 bases between. Molecular barcoded adaptors covering alpha/delta and beta/gamma chains were used on around 400 ng RNA. A single record per CDR3 protein comes from TCRdb applying MiXCR to the reads. The table has 120,000 or so distinct CDR3 sequences, around 13% seen once. The clonotype was recovered from a donor at least 40 years old with multiple myeloma. The sample taken for sequencing was a population of CD138-negative cells sorted from bone marrow. The V and J genes are TRBV6-5 and TRBJ2-2; tentatively, D is TRBD2 (6 bases). The CDR3 spells CASPLAGTGELFF. CDR3 in DNA: TGTGCCAGCCCACTAGCTGGAACCGGGGAGCTGTTTTTT.